This T cell receptor beta chain stems from a study of shared clonotypes between healthy human individuals. Study-wide results and limits: Compared with clonotypes that all four donors shared, non-shared clonotypes had lower generation probabilities. Estimated richness was generally greater in naive than memory subsets.

Germline CDR1 and CDR2: SGHTA and FQGNSA. The CDR3 runs 11 residues. With 3 bases removed from V and 15 bases from J, the gap between germline ends came to 12 bases. Assay used: immunoSEQ multiplex PCR; TCRdb lists only in-frame clones, some missing. This repertoire shows roughly 700,000 clones, about 74% found once; its top ten account for over 1.5%. This clone has just a few counts. Its antigen is unknown. Source material: memory CD4+ T cells sorted from blood. The subset denotes: CD45RA-negative fraction. The receptor was derived from a young woman in good health. The rearrangement joins TRBV7-2 to TRBJ2-1; perhaps TRBD1 as D (7 bases). The CDR3 region is CASSLSGGSFF. In DNA, the CDR3 is TGTGCCAGCAGCTTGTCAGGGGGGTCGTTCTTC.